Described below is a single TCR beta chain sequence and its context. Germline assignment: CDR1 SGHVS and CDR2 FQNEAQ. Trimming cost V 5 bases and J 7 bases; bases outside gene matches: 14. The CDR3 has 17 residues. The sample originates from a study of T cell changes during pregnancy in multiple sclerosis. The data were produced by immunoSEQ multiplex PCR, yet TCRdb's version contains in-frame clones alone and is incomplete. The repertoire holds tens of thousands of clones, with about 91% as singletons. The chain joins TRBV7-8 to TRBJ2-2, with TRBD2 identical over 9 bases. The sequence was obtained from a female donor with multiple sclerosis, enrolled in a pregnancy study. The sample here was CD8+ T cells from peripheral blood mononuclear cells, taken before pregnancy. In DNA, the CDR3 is TGTGCCAGCAGCCCCAGTGCGACGGGACTAGCCGTCGGGGAGCTGTTTTTT. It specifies CASSPSATGLAVGELFF.